These 24 T cell receptor beta chains originate from one sample sequenced in a study of T cells in Graves' hyperthyroidism and ophthalmopathy. RNA transcripts were the template for amplifying TCR beta CDR3 regions. Primed by the HTBI set, a first-round RT-PCR was run on the TCR CDR3. TCRdb passed the multiplex PCR reads through MiXCR, listing each CDR3 protein once. The data hold fewer than 500,000 distinct CDR3 sequences, with roughly 15% observed a single time. Material for sequencing was blood. These receptors were taken from a woman aged 25 to 39 with Graves' ophthalmopathy.

This clonotype was recorded a few times. V and J are TRBV9 and TRBJ2-7, with TRBD1 identical over 10 bases. In germline, CDR1 is SGDLS, CDR2 YYNGEE. V was pared by 0 bases and J by 5 bases, with 2 bases of the junction left unmatched. The CDR3 consists of 14 residues. The CDR3 spells CASSVGQGANEQYF. In nucleotides, the CDR3 is TGTGCCAGCAGCGTAGGACAGGGGGCCAACGAGCAGTACTTC.

This clonotype appeared a few times. This chain connects TRBV4-2 to TRBJ1-2; D ambiguous. The germline V gene encodes CDR1 LGHNA and CDR2 YNFKEQ. The CDR3 is 15 residues long. Trimming removed 4 bases at V and 5 bases at J, with 17 bases between. The CDR3 spells CASSRITTDTYGYTF. The CDR3 DNA reads as TGTGCCAGCAGCCGCATAACGACGGATACTTATGGCTACACCTTC.

This clonotype showed up many times. DNA of the CDR3: TGTGCCAGCAGCAGGGGGGGCTCCTACAATGAGCAGTTCTTC. The encoded protein is CASSRGGSYNEQFF. This sequence joins TRBV12-3 or TRBV12-4 and TRBJ2-1, with D tentatively TRBD1 or TRBD2 (7 bases each). The CDR3 spans 14 residues. Trimming took 6 bases from V and 0 from J, leaving 9 bases between them.

The genes are TRBV19 and TRBJ2-7, with 7 bases that match TRBD1. The CDR3 sequence is 15 residues long. After removal of 7 bases from V and 5 bases from J, the junction contained 14 bases not matched to a gene. Germline V gene lookup returns CDR1 LNHDA and CDR2 SQIVND (reference sequence). The CDR3 here is CASNANRGPKDEQYF. CDR3 in DNA: TGTGCCAGTAACGCCAACAGGGGACCGAAGGACGAGCAGTACTTC.

This clonotype was recorded at least ten times. The chain joins TRBV20-1 to TRBJ2-2, with 11 bases that match TRBD2. Germline V gene data show CDR1 as DFQATT and CDR2 as SNEGSKA (reference sequence). With 2 bases clipped from V and 6 bases from J, the junction kept 11 bases outside the gene matches. The CDR3 has 17 amino acids. The DNA for the CDR3 is TGCAGTGCTAGACAACTAGCGGGGGTATCATTGTCCGGGGAGCTGTTTTTT. Protein product: CSARQLAGVSLSGELFF.

This clonotype was seen repeatedly, ten times or more. This rearrangement joins TRBV5-1 to TRBJ2-7; 11 bases line up with TRBD1. This CDR3 has 15 residues. The junction had 5 bases not matched to a gene; V was cut back by 0 bases and J by 6 bases. Germline V gene sequence: CDR1 SGHRS, CDR2 YFSETQ. CDR3 region: CASSLGWTGGGEQYF. The CDR3 DNA sequence: TGCGCCAGCAGCTTGGGGTGGACAGGGGGCGGCGAGCAGTACTTC.

The chain recombines TRBV4-1 with TRBJ2-5, with a possible D match to TRBD1 (6 bases). This CDR3 is built from 16 residues. V lost 0 bases to trimming and J lost 4 bases, with 15 bases between them. Looked up from germline, CDR1 is MGHRA and CDR2 is YSYEKL. The CDR3 here is CASSQESTVGGETQYF. The CDR3 DNA follows: TGCGCCAGCAGCCAAGAATCCACAGTAGGGGGAGAGACCCAGTACTTC.

This clonotype was seen at least ten times. The chain recombines TRBV28 with TRBJ1-6, with D unresolved. Germline lookup yields CDR1 MDHEN and CDR2 SYDVKM. The V gene lost 10 bases and the J gene lost 9 bases, with 19 bases spanning the gap. This CDR3 region has 14 residues. CDR3 sequence reads: CATITGFSSSPLHF. The CDR3 DNA is TGTGCCACTATAACGGGATTTTCTTCTTCACCCCTCCACTTT.

This clonotype was seen ten or more times. This sequence joins TRBV5-1 and TRBJ2-2, with 9 bases lining up with TRBD1. CDR1 SGHRS and CDR2 YFSETQ come from the germline V gene. J gave up 2 bases and V 2 bases, and 7 bases lay outside the gene matches. The CDR3 sequence is 17 residues long. This CDR3 is CASSLEYRGPNTGELFF. DNA for the CDR3: TGCGCCAGCAGCTTAGAATACAGGGGGCCAAACACCGGGGAGCTGTTTTTT. The complete variable domain, with remaining parts taken from reference TRBV5-1 and TRBJ2-2, reads KAGVTQTPRYLIKTRGQQVTLSCSPISGHRSVSWYQQTPGQGLQFLFEYFSETQRNKGNFPGRFSGRQFSNSRSEMNVSTLELGDSALYLCASSLEYRGPNTGELFFGEGSRLTVL.

This clonotype was recorded at least ten times. The rearrangement uses TRBV20-1 and TRBJ2-3; 7 bases are a match to TRBD2. Germline V lookup: CDR1 DFQATT, CDR2 SNEGSKA (reference sequence). The CDR3 consists of 14 residues. J was trimmed by 2 bases and V by 3 bases; bases with no gene match: 5. In DNA, the CDR3 is TGCAGTGCTAGCGGGGGGTTTAACACAGATACGCAGTATTTT. Translating it yields CSASGGFNTDTQYF.

The J gene is TRBJ2-3, the V gene TRBV6-1, with D unresolved. Trimming shortened V by 8 bases and J by 1 base, and 10 bases separated the two germline ends. Germline CDR1 is MNHNS and CDR2 is SASEGT. This CDR3 is 13 amino acids long. CDR3 sequence: CASGRPGTDTQYF. The DNA for the CDR3 is TGTGCCAGCGGGCGACCGGGCACAGATACGCAGTATTTT.

At least ten counts were recorded for this clonotype. The chain employs TRBV18 and TRBJ1-1; 9 bases match TRBD1. CDR1 KGHSH and CDR2 LQKENI come from the germline V gene. CDR3 length: 19 amino acids. The junction had 15 bases not matched to a gene; V was cut back by 4 bases and J by 0 bases. CDR3 nucleotide sequence: TGTGCCAGCTCACGGACAGGGGCGATAGGGAGAAACATGAACACTGAAGCTTTCTTT. This codes for CASSRTGAIGRNMNTEAFF.

This clonotype was recorded at least ten times. CDR3 coding DNA: TGTGCCAGCAGCCCCGATCCGACTAGTAAGGCCAACAATGAGCAGTTCTTC. It is translated as CASSPDPTSKANNEQFF. The chain joins TRBV7-8 to TRBJ2-1; D perhaps matches TRBD2 (6 bases). V gave up 5 bases and J gave up 5 bases, with 22 bases separating them. This CDR3 spans 17 amino acids. Per germline, CDR1 SGHVS and CDR2 FQNEAQ.

This chain links TRBV6-1 with TRBJ2-2; D call uncertain. The CDR3 runs to 12 residues. Germline V gives CDR1 MNHNS, CDR2 SASEGT. V gave up 3 bases and J gave up 6 bases, with 5 bases separating them. CDR3 in amino acids: CASSDSSGELFF. CDR3 coding DNA: TGTGCCAGCAGTGACTCATCCGGGGAGCTGTTTTTT.

This clonotype was recorded many times. V usage is TRBV2 and J usage is TRBJ2-2, with TRBD1 matching 8 bases. V shed 10 bases and J 0 bases; nucleotides not matched to a gene: 7. Germline V lookup: CDR1 SNHLY, CDR2 FYNNEI. The CDR3 runs to 15 residues. The CDR3 DNA sequence: TGTGCCAACGCCGCAGGGGGCGCGAACACCGGGGAGCTGTTTTTT. Protein: CANAAGGANTGELFF.

This clonotype was observed many times. V gene TRBV30 combines with J gene TRBJ2-2; no reliable D call. V dropped 2 bases and J dropped 7 bases, with 8 bases sitting between them. CDR3 length: 12 amino acids. CDR1 GTSNPN and CDR2 SVGIG come from the germline V gene (reference sequence). CDR3 amino acids: CAWSWRVGELFF. DNA for the CDR3: TGTGCCTGGAGTTGGCGTGTCGGGGAGCTGTTTTTT.

This clonotype was detected ten times or more. The chain joins TRBV27 to TRBJ1-2; 9 nucleotides align to TRBD1. This CDR3 has 17 amino acids. Germline CDR1 and CDR2: MNHEY and SMNVEV (reference sequence). V gave up 3 bases and J gave up 4 bases; unmatched junction bases: 12. CDR3 region: CASSFRSQGQGPYGYTF. Written as DNA, the CDR3 is TGTGCCAGCAGTTTTAGATCGCAGGGACAGGGTCCCTATGGCTACACCTTC.

The table lists this clonotype with many counts. The V and J genes are TRBV2 and TRBJ1-4; D might be TRBD1 (5 bases). Germline V gives CDR1 SNHLY, CDR2 FYNNEI. This CDR3 has 16 residues. Trimming removed 6 bases at V and 8 bases at J, with 22 bases between. This CDR3 reads CASRDEGPTFGEKLFF. CDR3 DNA sequence: TGTGCCAGCAGGGATGAGGGACCGACTTTTGGGGAAAAACTGTTTTTT. Looking up the rest from reference TRBV2 and TRBJ1-4 gives the full variable domain: EPEVTQTPSHQVTQMGQEVILRCVPISNHLYFYWYRQILGQKVEFLVSFYNNEISEKSEIFDDQFSVERPDGSNFTLKIRSTKLEDSAMYFCASRDEGPTFGEKLFFGSGTQLSVL.

The chain links TRBV5-5 to TRBJ1-6, with D unresolved. Trimming stripped 5 bases from V and 6 bases from J, with 12 bases between. The CDR3 length is 14 residues. Germline V gene data show CDR1 as SGHKS and CDR2 as YYEKEE (reference sequence). The CDR3 region has the DNA TGTGCCAGCAGTAGGGAAACTGGTAATTCACCCCTCCACTTT. Translation gives CASSRETGNSPLHF.

This clonotype was counted ten times or more. V gene TRBV7-6 combines with J gene TRBJ2-1, with 13 positions matching TRBD2. The CDR3 consists of 16 residues. V shed 1 base and J 4 bases; nucleotides not matched to a gene: 1. In germline, CDR1 is SGHVS, CDR2 FNYEAQ. The CDR3 sequence is CASSLGGLAGYNEQFF. CDR3 nucleotide sequence: TGTGCCAGCAGCTTAGGGGGACTAGCGGGGTACAATGAGCAGTTCTTC.

This clonotype was seen a few times. The chain carries TRBV20-1 and TRBJ1-2; TRBD1 aligns across 7 bases. Per germline, CDR1 DFQATT and CDR2 SNEGSKA (reference sequence). Germline trimming cut 5 bases from V and 8 bases from J; bases unmatched to any gene: 8. CDR3 length: 12 residues. The CDR3 protein is CSAFRQGLGYTF. CDR3 DNA sequence: TGCAGTGCTTTCCGACAGGGTCTGGGCTACACCTTC.

A note on this clonotype: A much larger clone sits a single nucleotide away, making a read error possible. The J gene is TRBJ1-2, the V gene TRBV2, with D possibly matching TRBD1 (5 bases). Germline V gene lookup returns CDR1 SNHLY and CDR2 FYNNEI. This CDR3 is built from 16 residues. The CDR3, as DNA: TGTACCAGCAGTGGCTTAAGGGGCCAGGCGATCTATGGCTACACCTTC. Its translation is CTSSGLRGQAIYGYTF.

V usage is TRBV12-3 or TRBV12-4 and J usage is TRBJ2-7, with 10 bases aligning to TRBD1. CDR3 size: 14 residues. V lost 3 bases and J lost 4; bases outside the gene matches: 3. The CDR3 DNA sequence: TGTGCCAGCAGTTTCGGGACAGGGGCTTACGAGCAGTACTTC. Translated, it gives CASSFGTGAYEQYF.

With respect to this clonotype: This sequence may be a read error, since a much larger clone differs from it by one base. The chain recombines TRBV29-1 with TRBJ1-1; D unresolved. Germline V gene data show CDR1 as SQVTM and CDR2 as ANQGSEA. The CDR3 is made up of 12 amino acids. The CDR3 protein is CSAPSTGGEALF. Here the CDR3 DNA reads TGCAGCGCCCCGAGTACTGGAGGTGAAGCTCTCTTT.